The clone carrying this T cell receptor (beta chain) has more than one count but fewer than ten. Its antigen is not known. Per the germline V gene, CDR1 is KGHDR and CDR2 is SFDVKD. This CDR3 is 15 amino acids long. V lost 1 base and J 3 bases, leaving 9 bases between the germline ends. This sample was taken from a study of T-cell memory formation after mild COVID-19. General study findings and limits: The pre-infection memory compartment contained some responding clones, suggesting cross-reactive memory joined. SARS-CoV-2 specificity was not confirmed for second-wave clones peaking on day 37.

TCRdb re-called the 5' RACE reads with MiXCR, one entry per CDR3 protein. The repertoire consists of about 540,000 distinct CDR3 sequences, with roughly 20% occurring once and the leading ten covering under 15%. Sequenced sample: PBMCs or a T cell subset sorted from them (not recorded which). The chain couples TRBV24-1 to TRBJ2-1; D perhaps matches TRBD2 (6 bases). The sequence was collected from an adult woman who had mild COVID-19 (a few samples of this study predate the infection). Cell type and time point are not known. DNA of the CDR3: TGTGCCACCAGTGATTTCGGAGGGCTCTACAATGAGCAGTTCTTC. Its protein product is CATSDFGGLYNEQFF.